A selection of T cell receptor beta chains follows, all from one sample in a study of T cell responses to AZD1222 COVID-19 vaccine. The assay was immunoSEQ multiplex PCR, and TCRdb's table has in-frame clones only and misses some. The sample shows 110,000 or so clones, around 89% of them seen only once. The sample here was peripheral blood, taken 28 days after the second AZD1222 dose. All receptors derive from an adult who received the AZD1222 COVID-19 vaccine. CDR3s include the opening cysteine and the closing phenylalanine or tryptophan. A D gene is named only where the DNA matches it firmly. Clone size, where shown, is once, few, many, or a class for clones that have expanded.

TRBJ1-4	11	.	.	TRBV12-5	CASETNEKLFF	TGTGCTAGTGAGACTAATGAAAAACTGTTTTTT
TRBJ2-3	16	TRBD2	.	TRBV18	CASSPEGLAGGNTQYF	TGTGCCAGCTCACCAGAGGGATTAGCGGGAGGAAATACGCAGTATTTT
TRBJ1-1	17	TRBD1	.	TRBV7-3	CASSSTGARGLNTEAFF	TGTGCCAGCAGCTCGACAGGGGCGAGGGGATTGAACACTGAAGCTTTCTTT
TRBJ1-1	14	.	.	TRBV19	CASSILPGNTEAFF	TGTGCCAGTAGTATTCTGCCGGGCAACACTGAAGCTTTCTTT
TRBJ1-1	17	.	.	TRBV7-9	CASSGQRGSALSTEAFF	TGTGCCAGCAGCGGACAGAGGGGGTCGGCGCTTAGCACTGAAGCTTTCTTT
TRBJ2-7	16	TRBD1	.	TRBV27	CASSSLRGQGAYEQYF	TGTGCCAGCAGTTCCCTCCGGGGACAGGGGGCCTACGAGCAGTACTTC
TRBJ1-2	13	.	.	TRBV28	CASTQSGSSGYTF	TGTGCCAGCACCCAGAGCGGCAGCTCTGGCTACACCTTC
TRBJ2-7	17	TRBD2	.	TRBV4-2	CASSPATIAGEAYEQYF	TGTGCCAGCAGCCCCGCGACCATAGCGGGAGAAGCCTACGAGCAGTACTTC
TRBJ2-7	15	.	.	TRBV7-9	CASSSQVGGAYEQYF	TGTGCCAGCAGCTCCCAGGTAGGGGGGGCCTACGAGCAGTACTTC
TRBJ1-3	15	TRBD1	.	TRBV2	CASRFQGGSGNTIYF	TGTGCCAGCAGATTCCAGGGGGGCTCTGGAAACACCATATATTTT
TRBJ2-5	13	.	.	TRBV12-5	CASGFRQQETQYF	TGTGCTAGTGGTTTCAGGCAGCAAGAGACCCAGTACTTC
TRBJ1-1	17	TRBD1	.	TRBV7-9	CASSLWRAGTGLTEAFF	TGTGCCAGCAGCTTATGGCGGGCTGGGACAGGTCTCACTGAAGCTTTCTTT
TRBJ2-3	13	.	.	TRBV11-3	CASSPQDKYTQYF	TGTGCCAGCAGCCCACAGGACAAATATACGCAGTATTTT
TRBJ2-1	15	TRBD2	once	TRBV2	CASSDQRGAGNEQFF	TGTGCCAGCAGTGACCAGCGGGGGGCGGGGAATGAGCAGTTCTTC